These 29 T cell receptor beta chains share one sample of origin, sequenced in a study of T cell responses to AZD1222 COVID-19 vaccine. Profiling relied on immunoSEQ multiplex PCR, and the TCRdb table lists in-frame clones only, not all of them. This table holds under 150,000 clones, around 92% found once. Sequenced material: peripheral blood, taken 28 days after the second AZD1222 dose. Receptors originate from an adult who received the AZD1222 COVID-19 vaccine.

The chain recombines TRBV11-2 with TRBJ2-5; maybe TRBD2 (6 bases). Trimming left V 1 base short and J 1 base short, with 13 bases between. This CDR3 spans 16 amino acids. The germline V gene encodes CDR1 SGHAT and CDR2 FQNNGV. In nucleotides, the CDR3 is TGTGCCAGCAGCTTAGGGAGGGGAGGCGCCCAAGAGACCCAGTACTTC. Translation gives CASSLGRGGAQETQYF.

The chain has TRBV6-1 and TRBJ1-1; 12 nucleotides match TRBD1. This CDR3 contains 14 residues. V shed 6 bases, J shed 4 bases, and the junction held 3 bases outside the gene matches. Germline V gene sequence: CDR1 MNHNS, CDR2 SASEGT. The CDR3 sequence: CASSRGQGATEAFF. CDR3 nucleotides: TGTGCCAGCAGCAGGGGACAGGGGGCCACTGAAGCTTTCTTT.

The chain has TRBV5-1 and TRBJ1-2, with D tentatively TRBD1 (6 bases). V gave up 2 bases and J gave up 8 bases, with 19 bases separating them. The CDR3 length is 15 residues. CDR1 SGHRS and CDR2 YFSETQ come from the germline V gene. CDR3 sequence: CASSLGGTRAGGYTF. The CDR3 nucleotides are TGCGCCAGCAGCTTAGGGGGAACCCGCGCGGGGGGCTACACCTTC.

The rearrangement uses TRBV6-5 and TRBJ2-1; weak D call: TRBD2 (6 bases). The CDR3 has 12 residues. Per germline, CDR1 MNHEY and CDR2 SVGAGI. The germline V and J ends were trimmed by 2 bases and 8 bases, with 7 bases remaining between them. CDR3 amino acids: CASSYPGDEQFF. DNA for the CDR3: TGTGCCAGCAGTTACCCGGGGGATGAGCAGTTCTTC.

The chain has TRBV10-3 and TRBJ1-2, with 7 bases that match TRBD1. The trim removed 4 bases at V and 6 bases at J, leaving 2 bases unmatched. Germline-derived CDR1 and CDR2 are ENHRY and SYGVKD. This CDR3 contains 12 residues. Here the CDR3 DNA reads TGTGCCATCAGTGGACAGGGTAATGGCTACACCTTC. Its protein product is CAISGQGNGYTF.

This chain connects TRBV6-5 to TRBJ1-1, with TRBD1 as a possible D gene (6 bases). The CDR3 runs 14 residues. In germline, CDR1 is MNHEY, CDR2 SVGAGI. V gave up 4 bases and J gave up 4 bases, with 13 bases separating them. The CDR3 sequence is CASSSTGSATEAFF. The CDR3 nucleotides read TGTGCCAGCAGTTCAACAGGGTCGGCCACTGAAGCTTTCTTT.

V is TRBV6-2 or TRBV6-3 and J is TRBJ1-2; possibly TRBD1 for D (5 bases). The CDR3 spans 14 residues. CDR1 is MNHEY, CDR2 SVGEGT, per germline. Trimming left V 5 bases short and J 3 bases short, with 13 bases between. The CDR3 region is CASSDVRDHYGYTF. CDR3 sequence (DNA): TGTGCCAGCAGTGACGTCAGGGACCACTATGGCTACACCTTC.

V usage is TRBV9 and J usage is TRBJ2-1, with D maybe TRBD2 (5 bases). Trimming removed 0 bases at V and 0 bases at J, with 10 bases between. CDR3 length: 16 residues. Germline assignment: CDR1 SGDLS and CDR2 YYNGEE. The CDR3 sequence is CASSVASAGSYNEQFF. The DNA for the CDR3 is TGTGCCAGCAGCGTAGCCTCCGCGGGCTCCTACAATGAGCAGTTCTTC.

This clone is a singleton in its sample. The chain combines TRBV7-2 with TRBJ1-3; 8 bases are shared with TRBD1. There are 17 residues in the CDR3. Germline lookup yields CDR1 SGHTA and CDR2 FQGNSA. Germline trimming cut 1 base from V and 4 bases from J; bases unmatched to any gene: 9. The CDR3 DNA reads as TGTGCCAGCAGCTTAGTAGAAGCAGGGGGCACAGGAAACACCATATATTTT. It codes for CASSLVEAGGTGNTIYF.

V is TRBV5-1 and J is TRBJ2-7, with 7 bases aligning to TRBD2. Germline CDR1 reads SGHRS; CDR2 reads YFSETQ. With V trimmed by 1 base and J by 5 bases, 6 bases remained unmatched. The CDR3 spans 14 residues. The CDR3 loop reads CASSLSGVMNEQYF. The CDR3 DNA sequence: TGCGCCAGCAGCTTGAGCGGGGTTATGAACGAGCAGTACTTC.

V is TRBV4-2 and J is TRBJ2-7; D unresolved. Trimming shortened V by 1 base and J by 4 bases, and 5 bases separated the two germline ends. Germline V gene sequence: CDR1 LGHNA, CDR2 YNFKEQ. The CDR3 covers 12 residues. The CDR3 reads CASSQGGYEQYF. In nucleotides, the CDR3 is TGTGCCAGCAGCCAAGGAGGTTACGAGCAGTACTTC.

This chain links TRBV7-9 with TRBJ1-2, with TRBD1 matching over 7 bases. CDR1 SEHNR and CDR2 FQNEAQ come from the germline V gene (reference sequence). Germline trimming cut 5 bases from V and 6 bases from J; bases unmatched to any gene: 12. The CDR3 spans 15 residues. The CDR3 region has the DNA TGTGCCAGCAGCGACGGGACAGTGGCTTCCCATGGCTACACCTTC. Translating it yields CASSDGTVASHGYTF.

The V gene is TRBV5-5, the J gene TRBJ2-3, with unresolved D. The V gene lost 1 base and the J gene lost 0 bases, with 6 bases spanning the gap. CDR3 size: 14 residues. Germline V gene data show CDR1 as SGHKS and CDR2 as YYEKEE (reference sequence). Here the CDR3 reads CASSLIDSTDTQYF. CDR3 nucleotides: TGTGCCAGCAGCTTGATCGATAGCACAGATACGCAGTATTTT.

V usage is TRBV28 and J usage is TRBJ2-1, with a possible D match to TRBD2 (6 bases). Trimming left V 2 bases short and J 6 bases short, with 11 bases between. The CDR3 totals 14 residues. CDR1 and CDR2 from the germline V gene are MDHEN and SYDVKM. The CDR3 DNA reads TGTGCCAGCAGTTTAGGCGTGGGAGGCAATGAGCAGTTCTTC. This sequence encodes CASSLGVGGNEQFF.

The V gene is TRBV2, the J gene TRBJ2-4, with TRBD2 identical over 8 bases. Germline-derived CDR1 and CDR2 are SNHLY and FYNNEI. The V and J ends lost 7 bases and 2 bases, in that order; junction bases with no gene match: 7. The CDR3 sequence is 15 residues long. CDR3 coding DNA: TGTGCCAGCACGGGCGGGAGGAGGACCAAAAACATTCAGTACTTC. It is translated as CASTGGRRTKNIQYF.

The rearrangement joins TRBV6-4 to TRBJ1-2, with TRBD1 identical over 7 bases. Germline CDR1 and CDR2: MRHNA and SNTAGT. With V trimmed by 0 bases and J by 6 bases, 7 bases remained unmatched. The CDR3 spans 15 residues. The CDR3: CASSDSMAGGHGYTF. The CDR3 DNA reads as TGTGCCAGCAGTGACTCGATGGCAGGGGGACATGGCTACACCTTC.

This rearrangement joins TRBV2 to TRBJ1-3, with D unresolved. V was trimmed by 3 bases and J by 2 bases, leaving 11 bases between them. The CDR3 extends over 15 amino acids. Germline-derived CDR1 and CDR2 are SNHLY and FYNNEI. The CDR3 is CASSELGSPGNTIYF. The CDR3 coding sequence is TGTGCCAGCAGTGAGCTGGGTAGCCCTGGAAACACCATATATTTT.

The chain recombines TRBV3-1 (or the pseudogene TRBV3-2) with TRBJ2-3; D uncertain. The CDR3 covers 14 residues. The germline V and J ends were trimmed by 0 bases and 0 bases, with 4 bases remaining between them. CDR1 LGHDT and CDR2 YNNKEL come from the germline V gene (reference sequence). In nucleotides, the CDR3 is TGTGCCAGCAGCCAAGAAATAAGCACAGATACGCAGTATTTT. It is translated as CASSQEISTDTQYF.

This rearrangement joins TRBV2 to TRBJ2-4, with D maybe TRBD1 (5 bases). There are 15 residues in the CDR3. CDR1 is SNHLY, CDR2 FYNNEI, per germline. V lost 2 bases to trimming and J lost 4 bases, with 12 bases between them. CDR3 amino acids: CASSENSPGKNIQYF. Here the CDR3 DNA reads TGTGCCAGCAGTGAAAACAGTCCAGGGAAAAACATTCAGTACTTC.

This chain joins TRBV7-8 and TRBJ1-1, with D perhaps TRBD1 (5 bases). The CDR3 has 14 residues. Trimming stripped 6 bases from V and 1 base from J, with 12 bases between. From germline, CDR1 is SGHVS and CDR2 FQNEAQ. The DNA for the CDR3 is TGTGCCAGCAGTCCAGGACACCAGAACACTGAAGCTTTCTTT. It codes for CASSPGHQNTEAFF.

The chain uses TRBV4-2 and TRBJ2-2, with TRBD2 matching over 12 bases. The germline V gene has CDR1 LGHNA and CDR2 YNFKEQ. The CDR3 is made up of 16 amino acids. V was pared by 5 bases and J by 4 bases, with 5 bases of the junction left unmatched. This CDR3 is CASSIPSGRVTGELFF. DNA for the CDR3: TGTGCCAGCAGCATTCCTAGCGGGAGGGTCACCGGGGAGCTGTTTTTT.

V and J are TRBV19 and TRBJ1-1; 7 bases fit TRBD1. V lost 10 bases, J lost 6 bases, and 8 bases stayed unmatched. This CDR3 comprises 12 residues. Germline-derived CDR1 and CDR2 are LNHDA and SQIVND (reference sequence). The CDR3 sequence: CATCQGGAEAFF. For the CDR3, the DNA is TGTGCCACCTGCCAGGGGGGCGCTGAAGCTTTCTTT.

The rearrangement uses TRBV7-9 and TRBJ2-7, with TRBD2 matching 10 bases. Per the germline V gene, CDR1 is SEHNR and CDR2 is FQNEAQ (reference sequence). The CDR3 runs to 14 residues. The V segment lost 7 bases and the J segment 0 bases; nucleotides outside the gene matches: 3. CDR3 in amino acids: CASIASGSSYEQYF. Written as DNA, the CDR3 is TGTGCCAGCATCGCTAGCGGGAGCTCCTACGAGCAGTACTTC.

The V call is TRBV4-3, the J call TRBJ2-2; D perhaps matches TRBD2 (6 bases). In germline, CDR1 is LGHNA, CDR2 YSLEER. This CDR3 has 16 residues. Trimming took off 0 bases at V and 6 bases at J, with 14 bases between the two ends. The DNA for the CDR3 is TGCGCCAGCAGCCAAGAAGGGCGGGACGTGGCCGGGGAGCTGTTTTTT. This codes for CASSQEGRDVAGELFF.

This clone occurred a few times. The chain is built from TRBV11-2 and TRBJ2-5; D is uncertain. V shed 0 bases and J shed 2 bases, with 1 base lying between them. The CDR3 sequence is 12 residues long. Germline V gives CDR1 SGHAT, CDR2 FQNNGV. The CDR3 region is CASSLDQETQYF. CDR3 in DNA: TGTGCCAGCAGCTTAGATCAAGAGACCCAGTACTTC.

This clone has only one observation. V gene TRBV7-2 combines with J gene TRBJ2-5; D is ambiguous. The V and J ends lost 5 bases and 4 bases respectively, with 8 bases between them. The CDR3 sequence is 12 residues long. Looked up from germline, CDR1 is SGHTA and CDR2 is FQGNSA. As DNA, the CDR3 is TGTGCCAGCAGCCTTAGTGGAGAGACCCAGTACTTC. It is translated as CASSLSGETQYF.

V gene TRBV2 combines with J gene TRBJ2-1, with D unclear. Per germline, CDR1 SNHLY and CDR2 FYNNEI. The CDR3 is 10 residues long. Between the trimmed V and J ends, which lost 10 bases and 6 bases, there was a span of 7 bases. CDR3 bases: TGTGCCACCCCCGGCAATGAGCAGTTCTTC. Translating it yields CATPGNEQFF. The full variable domain, its missing parts supplied by reference TRBV2 and TRBJ2-1, is EPEVTQTPSHQVTQMGQEVILRCVPISNHLYFYWYRQILGQKVEFLVSFYNNEISEKSEIFDDQFSVERPDGSNFTLKIRSTKLEDSAMYFCATPGNEQFFGPGTRLTVL.

The V call is TRBV15, the J call TRBJ1-1; 7 bases are a match to TRBD1. V shed 5 bases and J 4 bases; nucleotides not matched to a gene: 10. The CDR3 is made up of 15 amino acids. Looked up from germline, CDR1 is LNHNV and CDR2 is YYDKDF (reference sequence). CDR3 DNA: TGTGCCACCAGCCCTCGGACAGGAAAAACCACTGAAGCTTTCTTT. Protein product: CATSPRTGKTTEAFF.

This chain connects TRBV3-1 (or the pseudogene TRBV3-2) to TRBJ1-5; D uncertain. V lost 1 base and J lost 5, with 6 bases in between. This CDR3 region has 13 residues. Per germline, CDR1 LGHDT and CDR2 YNNKEL (reference sequence). The CDR3 DNA is TGTGCCAGCAGCCAAGCTTTAGATCAGCCCCAGCATTTT. As protein: CASSQALDQPQHF.